The following is a TCR beta chain sequence with its context. The sample is drawn from a study of response to subunit inactivated influenza vaccine. MiXCR was run by TCRdb on the RT-PCR reads, yielding one entry per CDR3 protein. This table has about 700,000 distinct CDR3 sequences, 15% to 17% appearing once. Trimming removed 5 bases from V and 0 bases from J; junction bases left unmatched: 10. The CDR3 length is 17 residues. Germline V CDR1 and CDR2: MNHEY, SMNVEV (reference sequence). This chain links TRBV27 with TRBJ2-4, with 7 bases identical to TRBD1. The clonotype was recovered from a man aged 50 or older who received an inactivated influenza vaccine. The material was PBMCs from blood, obtained roughly 13 days after vaccination. The CDR3 coding sequence is TGTGCCAGCAGTACGACAGGGCGCCTACTAGCCAAAAACATTCAGTACTTC. Amino acids: CASSTTGRLLAKNIQYF.